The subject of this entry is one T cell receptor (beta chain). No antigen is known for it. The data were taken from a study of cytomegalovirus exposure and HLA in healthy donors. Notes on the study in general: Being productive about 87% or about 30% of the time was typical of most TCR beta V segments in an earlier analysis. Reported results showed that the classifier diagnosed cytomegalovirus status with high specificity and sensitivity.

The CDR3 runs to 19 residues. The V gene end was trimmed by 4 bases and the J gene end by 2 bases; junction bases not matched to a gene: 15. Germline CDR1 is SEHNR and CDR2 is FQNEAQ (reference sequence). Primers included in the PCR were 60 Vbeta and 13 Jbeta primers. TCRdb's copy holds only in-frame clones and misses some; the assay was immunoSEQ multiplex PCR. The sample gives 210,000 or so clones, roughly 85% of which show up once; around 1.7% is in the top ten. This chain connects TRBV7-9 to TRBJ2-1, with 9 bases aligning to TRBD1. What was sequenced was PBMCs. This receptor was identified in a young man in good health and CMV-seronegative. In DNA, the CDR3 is TGTGCCAGCAGCTCCAACGTCCTTGGACAGGGGATAACCTACAATGAGCAGTTCTTC. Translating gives CASSSNVLGQGITYNEQFF.